These 30 T cell receptor beta chains came from one sample sequenced in a study of cytomegalovirus exposure and HLA in healthy donors listed by TCRdb under 2017. The library was prepared using the immunoSEQ multiplex PCR assay. The multiplex PCR relied on a mix of 60 forward primers for TCR Vbeta segments and 13 reverse primers for TCR Jbeta segments. Entries here come from immuneACCESS through TCRdb and include only in-frame sequences with V and J called. Some clones fail to appear in such tables; in the studies checked, an unresolved V gene covers under half of the shortfall, and the cause of the remainder is unknown. The sample contains 130,000 or so clones, more than 70% of them found a single time. The ten biggest clones cover approximately 6.7% of the sample. The sequencing input was PBMCs. These receptor sequences come from a woman younger than 45 in good health and CMV-seropositive.

V usage is TRBV4-1 and J usage is TRBJ1-2; TRBD1 matches at 7 bases. Germline CDR1 MGHRA, CDR2 YSYEKL. The CDR3 has 14 amino acids. The V and J ends lost 1 base and 7 bases, in that order; junction bases with no gene match: 6. The CDR3 reads CASSQVGQGVGYTF. The CDR3 region has the DNA TGCGCCAGCAGCCAAGTCGGGCAGGGGGTTGGCTACACCTTC.

The chain has TRBV9 and TRBJ2-1; 12 positions match TRBD2. V lost 0 bases and J lost 5; bases outside the gene matches: 3. The germline V gene has CDR1 SGDLS and CDR2 YYNGEE. The CDR3 has 16 amino acids. The CDR3 region is CASSVVGLAGHNEQFF. The CDR3 DNA reads TGTGCCAGCAGCGTAGTAGGACTAGCGGGGCACAATGAGCAGTTCTTC.

J is TRBJ2-3 and V is TRBV5-1, with D unclear. The CDR3 is 14 residues long. The V end was cut by 1 base, the J end by 2 bases, with 8 bases between. CDR1 and CDR2 (germline): SGHRS, YFSETQ. CDR3 sequence: CASSLSVNTDTQYF. DNA for the CDR3: TGCGCCAGCAGCTTGTCAGTTAACACAGATACGCAGTATTTT.

The gene calls are TRBV6-1 and TRBJ1-6; D ambiguous. CDR1 and CDR2 from the germline V gene are MNHNS and SASEGT. The germline V and J ends were trimmed by 2 bases and 10 bases, with 9 bases remaining between them. The CDR3 covers 13 residues. In DNA form, the CDR3 reads TGTGCCAGCAGTGAACGGAGGAACTCACCCCTCCACTTT. Amino acid sequence: CASSERRNSPLHF.

This rearrangement joins TRBV2 to TRBJ2-7; D may be TRBD1 (6 bases). The ends were cut back, 7 bases at V and 5 bases at J, with 9 bases in the middle. Germline CDR1 SNHLY, CDR2 FYNNEI. The CDR3 sequence is 11 residues long. For the CDR3, the DNA is TGTGCCAGCATGGGGGCCGACGAGCAGTACTTC. It translates to CASMGADEQYF.

J is TRBJ1-3 and V is TRBV4-1, with D uncertain. Trimming took off 4 bases at V and 0 bases at J, with 10 bases between the two ends. CDR1 and CDR2 (germline): MGHRA, YSYEKL. This CDR3 region has 15 residues. CDR3 nucleotide sequence: TGCGCCAGCAGCCTGCGGGAGACCTCTGGAAACACCATATATTTT. It translates to CASSLRETSGNTIYF.

V gene TRBV5-1 combines with J gene TRBJ2-1; 14 bases are shared with TRBD2. J lost 0 bases, V lost 4 bases, and 6 bases had no gene match. The CDR3 is 18 amino acids. Per the germline V gene, CDR1 is SGHRS and CDR2 is YFSETQ. Here the CDR3 DNA reads TGCGCCAGCAGCCCGGGACTAGCGGGGGCCTCCTCCTACAATGAGCAGTTCTTC. It translates to CASSPGLAGASSYNEQFF.

This chain connects TRBV6-6 to TRBJ1-2, with D uncertain. The V end was cut by 0 bases, the J end by 8 bases, with 7 bases between. This CDR3 has 12 amino acids. Germline V gives CDR1 MNHNY, CDR2 SVGAGI (reference sequence). CDR3 DNA sequence: TGTGCCAGCAGTTACTCAGAACAGGGCTACACCTTC. Translation: CASSYSEQGYTF.

This rearrangement joins TRBV6-5 to TRBJ1-2, with D hard to call. The CDR3 has 13 residues. The germline V gene encodes CDR1 MNHEY and CDR2 SVGAGI. V dropped 8 bases and J dropped 5 bases, with 15 bases sitting between them. The CDR3 protein is CASGGPRAYGYTF. The CDR3 DNA reads as TGTGCCAGCGGCGGTCCGCGGGCTTATGGCTACACCTTC.

V gene TRBV6-1 combines with J gene TRBJ2-7, with 13 bases matching TRBD2. CDR3 length: 15 amino acids. After removal of 9 bases from V and 0 bases from J, the junction contained 5 bases not matched to a gene. Per the germline V gene, CDR1 is MNHNS and CDR2 is SASEGT. The CDR3 region is CASGLAGASSYEQYF. In nucleotides, the CDR3 is TGTGCCAGTGGACTAGCGGGAGCGAGCTCCTACGAGCAGTACTTC.

The chain couples TRBV7-3 to TRBJ2-2; 7 bases agree with TRBD2. The CDR3 is 13 residues long. The germline V gene encodes CDR1 SGHTA and CDR2 FQGTGA. Trimming took 6 bases from V and 7 from J; bases not matched to a gene: 5. For the CDR3, the DNA is TGTGCCAGCAGTTTAGCGGGTCTCGGGGAGCTGTTTTTT. Translation gives CASSLAGLGELFF.

This chain uses TRBV25-1 with TRBJ1-3; D is possibly TRBD1 (5 bases). Germline V CDR1 and CDR2: MGHDK, SYGVNS. This CDR3 is 13 amino acids long. V was cut by 10 bases and J by 2 bases, with 12 bases left in between. CDR3 region: CATSQGAGNTIYF. For the CDR3, the DNA is TGTGCCACCTCCCAGGGTGCTGGAAACACCATATATTTT.

This clone was counted once. The chain is built from TRBV7-2 and TRBJ2-1; D is unresolved. Deletions cut 7 bases from V and 6 bases from J, with 13 bases between. This CDR3 is built from 13 residues. Germline loops: CDR1 SGHTA, CDR2 FQGNSA. The chain's CDR3 is CASNKRTSNEQFF. CDR3 bases: TGTGCCAGCAATAAACGAACGAGCAATGAGCAGTTCTTC.

J is TRBJ2-3 and V is TRBV7-3; D remains ambiguous. Germline V lookup: CDR1 SGHTA, CDR2 FQGTGA. The CDR3 runs to 14 residues. V lost 1 base and J lost 0, with 5 bases in between. The CDR3 DNA reads TGTGCCAGCAGCTTAAGGGCTAGCACAGATACGCAGTATTTT. Translated: CASSLRASTDTQYF.

The gene calls are TRBV19 and TRBJ1-5; 10 nucleotides align to TRBD1. Germline V gene sequence: CDR1 LNHDA, CDR2 SQIVND (reference sequence). The CDR3 length is 16 residues. V was clipped by 6 bases and J by 2 bases; unmatched bases: 7. CDR3 residues: CASSPAGTGGNQPQHF. The CDR3 DNA follows: TGTGCCAGTAGCCCAGCCGGGACAGGGGGCAATCAGCCCCAGCATTTT.

The gene calls are TRBV5-1 and TRBJ2-1, with D perhaps TRBD1 (6 bases). Deletions cut 4 bases from V and 0 bases from J, with 14 bases between. The CDR3 is 16 amino acids. The germline V gene encodes CDR1 SGHRS and CDR2 YFSETQ. The CDR3 DNA reads as TGCGCCAGCAGCCTTACTACAGGGATCTCCTACAATGAGCAGTTCTTC. It yields the protein CASSLTTGISYNEQFF.

The genes are TRBV19 and TRBJ2-1, with 9 bases aligning to TRBD1. The CDR3 has 15 amino acids. V shed 6 bases, J shed 3 bases, and the junction held 6 bases outside the gene matches. Per germline, CDR1 LNHDA and CDR2 SQIVND (reference sequence). CDR3 coding DNA: TGTGCCAGTAGAGACAGGGGGACCTTCTACAATGAGCAGTTCTTC. Protein: CASRDRGTFYNEQFF.

This clone was picked up a small number of times. The V gene is TRBV5-1, the J gene TRBJ2-7; 8 nucleotides align to TRBD1. The CDR3 has 14 residues. Looked up from germline, CDR1 is SGHRS and CDR2 is YFSETQ. J gave up 4 bases and V 0 bases, and 3 bases lay outside the gene matches. Here the CDR3 reads CASSLVDRGYEQYF. CDR3 in DNA: TGCGCCAGCAGCTTGGTAGACAGGGGATACGAGCAGTACTTC.

The chain joins TRBV7-2 to TRBJ2-5; D perhaps matches TRBD2 (5 bases). Trimming took 2 bases from V and 6 from J, leaving 13 bases between them. The V gene's germline CDR1 is SGHTA and CDR2 FQGNSA. The CDR3 runs 14 residues. CDR3 residues: CASSLFEGAQTQYF. Written as DNA, the CDR3 is TGTGCCAGCAGCTTATTCGAGGGTGCACAGACCCAGTACTTC.

The chain uses TRBV9 and TRBJ1-2; D may be TRBD1 (6 bases). Germline lookup yields CDR1 SGDLS and CDR2 YYNGEE. This CDR3 is 15 amino acids long. V shed 6 bases and J shed 7 bases, with 22 bases lying between them. This chain's CDR3 is CASTSRQEVFRGYTF. CDR3 in DNA: TGTGCCAGCACTTCTAGACAGGAAGTTTTCCGTGGCTACACCTTC.

The chain carries TRBV13 and TRBJ2-3, with D unclear. Trimming removed 0 bases at V and 4 bases at J, with 11 bases between. Germline V gene data show CDR1 as PRHDT and CDR2 as FYEKMQ (reference sequence). The CDR3 totals 15 residues. As DNA, the CDR3 is TGTGCCAGCAGCTTAGGGCTGTCAGAAGCAGATACGCAGTATTTT. It specifies CASSLGLSEADTQYF. Full variable domain (outside the CDR3, taken from reference TRBV13 and TRBJ2-3): AAGVIQSPRHLIKEKRETATLKCYPIPRHDTVYWYQQGPGQDPQFLISFYEKMQSDKGSIPDRFSAQQFSDYHSELNMSSLELGDSALYFCASSLGLSEADTQYFGPGTRLTVL.

The genes are TRBV2 and TRBJ1-2; TRBD1 matches 8 bases. Unmatched junction bases numbered 11, after V lost 6 bases and J lost 5 bases. Germline V gene data show CDR1 as SNHLY and CDR2 as FYNNEI. The CDR3 covers 15 residues. The CDR3, as DNA: TGTGCCAGCAGCCCGACCACAGGGGGGGGGTATGGCTACACCTTC. Translating it yields CASSPTTGGGYGYTF.

This clone was seen a single time. The chain has TRBV2 and TRBJ2-5, with D perhaps matching TRBD2 (6 bases). The ends were cut back, 11 bases at V and 4 bases at J, with 17 bases in the middle. This CDR3 is 13 amino acids long. CDR1 SNHLY and CDR2 FYNNEI come from the germline V gene. CDR3 sequence reads: CAAGLVGGETQYF. The CDR3 nucleotides are TGTGCCGCGGGATTAGTAGGAGGAGAGACCCAGTACTTC.

The chain is built from TRBV20-1 and TRBJ1-2; D ambiguous. The V end was cut by 1 base, the J end by 7 bases, with 7 bases between. Germline V CDR1 and CDR2: DFQATT, SNEGSKA (reference sequence). This CDR3 contains 11 residues. CDR3 bases: TGCAGTGCTAGAGTGAGTCCTGGCTACACCTTC. Its translation: CSARVSPGYTF.

This clone was observed once. This chain links TRBV5-1 with TRBJ1-1, with 7 bases matching TRBD1. This CDR3 contains 15 residues. CDR1 and CDR2 from the germline V gene are SGHRS and YFSETQ. The J segment lost 3 bases and the V segment lost 0 bases, leaving 5 bases of the junction unmatched. The CDR3: CASSLVETGHTEAFF. CDR3 nucleotides: TGCGCCAGCAGCTTGGTGGAGACAGGGCACACTGAAGCTTTCTTT.

The CDR3 DNA sequence: TGTGCCAGCGGGGGGACAGGGAGGGAGACCCAGTACTTC. The encoded protein is CASGGTGRETQYF. V gene TRBV2 combines with J gene TRBJ2-5; TRBD1 matches 9 bases. There are 13 residues in the CDR3. CDR1 SNHLY and CDR2 FYNNEI come from the germline V gene. V was clipped by 8 bases and J by 5 bases; unmatched bases: 6.

This chain connects TRBV5-6 to TRBJ2-1; 7 bases align to TRBD2. Trimming removed 5 bases from V and 1 base from J; junction bases left unmatched: 6. This CDR3 spans 15 amino acids. Germline V gene sequence: CDR1 SGHDT, CDR2 YYEEEE. The CDR3 loop is CASSVAGASYNEQFF. The CDR3 region has the DNA TGTGCCAGCAGTGTAGCGGGTGCGTCCTACAATGAGCAGTTCTTC.

The genes are TRBV27 and TRBJ1-2, with 8 bases lining up with TRBD1. The CDR3 consists of 14 residues. J lost 7 bases, V lost 2 bases, and 6 bases had no gene match. The germline CDR1 and CDR2 sequences are MNHEY and SMNVEV (reference sequence). CDR3 bases: TGTGCCAGCAGTTTACAACAGGGGGTGGGTGGCTACACCTTC. Amino acids: CASSLQQGVGGYTF.

The table lists this clone with a count of one. In DNA, the CDR3 is TGCGCCAGCAGCGGCGGGACTTCCTACAATGAGCAGTTCTTC. Its protein product is CASSGGTSYNEQFF. The genes are TRBV5-1 and TRBJ2-1; tentatively, D is TRBD2 (6 bases). V shed 4 bases and J shed 1 base, with 9 bases lying between them. The CDR3 is 14 residues long. Germline values: CDR1 SGHRS, CDR2 YFSETQ.

The J gene is TRBJ1-1, the V gene TRBV18; TRBD1 aligns across 11 bases. Germline loops: CDR1 KGHSH, CDR2 LQKENI. The CDR3 is made up of 15 amino acids. After removal of 3 bases from V and 4 bases from J, the junction contained 4 bases not matched to a gene. CDR3 coding DNA: TGTGCCAGCTCACCTCAGGGACAGGGGGTCACTGAAGCTTTCTTT. This translates into CASSPQGQGVTEAFF.